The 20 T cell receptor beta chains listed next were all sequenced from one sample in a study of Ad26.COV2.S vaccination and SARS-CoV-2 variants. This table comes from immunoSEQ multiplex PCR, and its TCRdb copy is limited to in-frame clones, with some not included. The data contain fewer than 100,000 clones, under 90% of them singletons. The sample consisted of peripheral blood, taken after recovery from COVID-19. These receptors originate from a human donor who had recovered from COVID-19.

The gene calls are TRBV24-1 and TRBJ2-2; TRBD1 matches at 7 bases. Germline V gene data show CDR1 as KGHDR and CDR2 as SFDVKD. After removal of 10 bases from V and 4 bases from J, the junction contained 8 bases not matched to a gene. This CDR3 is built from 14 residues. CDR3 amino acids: CATTGTASTGELFF. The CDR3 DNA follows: TGTGCCACGACGGGGACAGCCAGCACCGGGGAGCTGTTTTTT.

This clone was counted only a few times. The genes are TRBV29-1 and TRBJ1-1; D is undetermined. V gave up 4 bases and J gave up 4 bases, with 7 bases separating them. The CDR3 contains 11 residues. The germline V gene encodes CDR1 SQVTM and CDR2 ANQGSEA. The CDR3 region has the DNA TGCAGCGTTGGGAGACTCACTGAAGCTTTCTTT. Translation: CSVGRLTEAFF.

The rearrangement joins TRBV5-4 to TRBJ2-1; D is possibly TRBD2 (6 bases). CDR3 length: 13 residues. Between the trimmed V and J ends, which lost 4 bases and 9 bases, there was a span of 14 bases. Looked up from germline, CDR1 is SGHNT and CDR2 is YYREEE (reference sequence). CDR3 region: CASSIGLSFEQFF. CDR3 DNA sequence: TGTGCCAGCAGCATAGGACTATCTTTTGAGCAGTTCTTC.

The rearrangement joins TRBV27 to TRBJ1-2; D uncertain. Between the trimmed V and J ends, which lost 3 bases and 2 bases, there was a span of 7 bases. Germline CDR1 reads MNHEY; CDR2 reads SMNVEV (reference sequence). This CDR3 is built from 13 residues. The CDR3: CASSLGQNYGYTF. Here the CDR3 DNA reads TGTGCCAGCAGTTTGGGTCAGAACTATGGCTACACCTTC.

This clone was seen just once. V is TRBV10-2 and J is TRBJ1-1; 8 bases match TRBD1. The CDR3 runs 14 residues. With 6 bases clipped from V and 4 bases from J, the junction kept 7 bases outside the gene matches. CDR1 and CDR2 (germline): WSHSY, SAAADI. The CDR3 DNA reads TGCGCCAGCAGGGAGGACAGGGCCACCACTGAAGCTTTCTTT. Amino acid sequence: CASREDRATTEAFF.

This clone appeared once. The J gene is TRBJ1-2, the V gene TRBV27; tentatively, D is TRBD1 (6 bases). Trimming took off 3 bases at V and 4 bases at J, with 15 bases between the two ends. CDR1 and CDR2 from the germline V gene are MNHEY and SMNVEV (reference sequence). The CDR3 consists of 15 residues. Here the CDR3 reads CASSLSPRGSYGYTF. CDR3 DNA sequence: TGTGCCAGCAGTTTGTCTCCCAGGGGCAGCTATGGCTACACCTTC.

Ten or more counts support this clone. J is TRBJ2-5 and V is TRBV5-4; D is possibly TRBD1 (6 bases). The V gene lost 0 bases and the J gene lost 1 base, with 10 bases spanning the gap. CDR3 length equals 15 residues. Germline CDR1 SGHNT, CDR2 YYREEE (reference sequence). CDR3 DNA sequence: TGTGCCAGCAGCTTGGACAGGGCTTTCCAAGAGACCCAGTACTTC. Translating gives CASSLDRAFQETQYF.

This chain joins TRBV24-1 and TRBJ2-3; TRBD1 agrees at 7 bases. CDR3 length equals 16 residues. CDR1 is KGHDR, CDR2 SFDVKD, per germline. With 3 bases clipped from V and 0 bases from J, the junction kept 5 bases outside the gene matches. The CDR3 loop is CATSDVTGTSTDTQYF. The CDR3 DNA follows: TGTGCCACCAGTGATGTGACAGGGACAAGCACAGATACGCAGTATTTT.

The CDR3 sequence: CASSQSLGSENIQYF. The CDR3, as DNA: TGTGCCAGCAGCCAGAGTCTGGGGAGTGAAAACATTCAGTACTTC. The genes are TRBV7-9 and TRBJ2-4; maybe TRBD2 (5 bases). The CDR3 has 15 residues. The ends were cut back, 5 bases at V and 5 bases at J, with 16 bases in the middle. Germline V gives CDR1 SEHNR, CDR2 FQNEAQ (reference sequence).

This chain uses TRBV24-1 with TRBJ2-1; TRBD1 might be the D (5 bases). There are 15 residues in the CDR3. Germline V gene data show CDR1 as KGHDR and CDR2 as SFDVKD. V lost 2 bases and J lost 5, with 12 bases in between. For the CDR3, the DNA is TGTGCCACCAGTGATTCGTCGGACACCAACAATGAGCAGTTCTTC. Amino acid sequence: CATSDSSDTNNEQFF.

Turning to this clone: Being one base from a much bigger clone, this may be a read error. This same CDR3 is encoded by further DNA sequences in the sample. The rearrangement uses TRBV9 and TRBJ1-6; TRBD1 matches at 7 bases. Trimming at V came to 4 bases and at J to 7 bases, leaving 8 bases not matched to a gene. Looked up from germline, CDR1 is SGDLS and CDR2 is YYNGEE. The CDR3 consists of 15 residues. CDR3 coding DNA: TGTGCCAGCAGCCCCGGGCAGGGGGGCAATTCACCCCTCCACTTT. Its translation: CASSPGQGGNSPLHF.

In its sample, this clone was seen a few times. CDR3 region: CASSHPTGEQFF. CDR3 DNA: TGTGCCAGCAGTCACCCTACGGGGGAGCAGTTCTTC. This rearrangement joins TRBV12-3 or TRBV12-4 to TRBJ2-1; D may be TRBD2 (5 bases). V shed 5 bases and J shed 10 bases, with 12 bases lying between them. The CDR3 is 12 amino acids.

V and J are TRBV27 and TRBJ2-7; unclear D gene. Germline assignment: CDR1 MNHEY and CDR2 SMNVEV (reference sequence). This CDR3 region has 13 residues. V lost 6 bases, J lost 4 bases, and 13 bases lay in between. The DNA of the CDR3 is TGTGCCAGCAGCTTTCCGAGTAATTACGAGCAGTACTTC. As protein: CASSFPSNYEQYF.

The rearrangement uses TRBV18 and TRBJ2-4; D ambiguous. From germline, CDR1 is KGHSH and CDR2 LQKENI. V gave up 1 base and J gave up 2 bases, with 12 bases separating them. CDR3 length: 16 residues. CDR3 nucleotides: TGTGCCAGCTCACCACTCCCGTGGTCCACCAAAAACATTCAGTACTTC. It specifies CASSPLPWSTKNIQYF. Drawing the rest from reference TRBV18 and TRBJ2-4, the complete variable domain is NAGVMQNPRHLVRRRGQEARLRCSPMKGHSHVYWYRQLPEEGLKFMVYLQKENIIDESGMPKERFSAEFPKEGPSILRIQQVVRGDSAAYFCASSPLPWSTKNIQYFGAGTRLSVL.

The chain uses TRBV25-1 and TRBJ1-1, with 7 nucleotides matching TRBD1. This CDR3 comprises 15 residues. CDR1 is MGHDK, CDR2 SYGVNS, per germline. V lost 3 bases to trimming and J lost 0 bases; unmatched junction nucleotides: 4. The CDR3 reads CASSEVDRVNTEAFF. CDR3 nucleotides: TGTGCCAGCAGTGAGGTCGACAGGGTGAACACTGAAGCTTTCTTT.

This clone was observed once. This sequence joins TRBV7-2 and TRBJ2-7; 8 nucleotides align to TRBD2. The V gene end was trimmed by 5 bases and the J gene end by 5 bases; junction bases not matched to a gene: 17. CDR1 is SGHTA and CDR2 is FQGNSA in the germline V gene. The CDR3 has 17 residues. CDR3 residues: CASSLLLLTSVGHEQYF. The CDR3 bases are TGTGCCAGCAGCCTTCTCCTATTGACTAGCGTGGGCCACGAGCAGTACTTC.

The CDR3 loop is CASSLTRGEQFF. The CDR3 region has the DNA TGTGCCAGCAGTCTGACACGGGGTGAGCAGTTCTTC. The chain combines TRBV28 with TRBJ2-1, with TRBD2 as a possible D gene (5 bases). V dropped 5 bases and J dropped 9 bases, with 11 bases sitting between them. The CDR3 has 12 amino acids. CDR1 is MDHEN and CDR2 is SYDVKM in the germline V gene.

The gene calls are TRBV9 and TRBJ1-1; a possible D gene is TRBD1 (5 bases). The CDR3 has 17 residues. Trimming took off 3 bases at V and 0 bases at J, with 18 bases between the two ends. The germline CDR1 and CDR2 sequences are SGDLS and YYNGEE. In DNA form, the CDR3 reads TGTGCCAGCAGCGAGATGGGACGTAGCTTCATGAACACTGAAGCTTTCTTT. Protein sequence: CASSEMGRSFMNTEAFF.

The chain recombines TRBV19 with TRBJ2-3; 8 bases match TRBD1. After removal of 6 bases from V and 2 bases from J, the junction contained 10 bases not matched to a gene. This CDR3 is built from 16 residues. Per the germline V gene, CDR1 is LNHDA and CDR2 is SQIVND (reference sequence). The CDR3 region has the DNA TGTGCCAGTAGCTACGCAGGGGGCGGTTACACAGATACGCAGTATTTT. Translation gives CASSYAGGGYTDTQYF.

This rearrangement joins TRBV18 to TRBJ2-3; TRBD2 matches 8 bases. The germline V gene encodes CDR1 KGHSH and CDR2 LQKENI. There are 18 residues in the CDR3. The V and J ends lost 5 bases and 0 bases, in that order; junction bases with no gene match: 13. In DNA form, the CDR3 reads TGTGCCAGCTCAATAACTAGCGGAAACCGTGGAAGCACAGATACGCAGTATTTT. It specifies CASSITSGNRGSTDTQYF.